The 23 T cell receptor beta chains reported below all come from one sample, sequenced in a study of blood T cell repertoires in COVID-19. The method was immunoSEQ multiplex PCR; TCRdb's version includes in-frame clones alone and lacks a portion of them. The data contain 120,000 to 150,000 clones, about three quarters of them singletons. The sample comprised peripheral blood. The receptor set was obtained from a man aged 50-60 years with acute or convalescent COVID-19.

V is TRBV30 and J is TRBJ1-2; 8 bases are a match to TRBD1. Germline values: CDR1 GTSNPN, CDR2 SVGIG (reference sequence). CDR3 length: 14 amino acids. Trimming cost V 2 bases and J 4 bases; bases outside gene matches: 6. In DNA form, the CDR3 reads TGTGCCTGGAGTCTAGGACAGGGTGGCTATGGCTACACCTTC. This sequence encodes CAWSLGQGGYGYTF.

The chain joins TRBV7-3 to TRBJ1-6; D unclear. This CDR3 comprises 13 residues. V was trimmed by 1 base and J by 8 bases, leaving 6 bases between them. Germline V lookup: CDR1 SGHTA, CDR2 FQGTGA. The CDR3 spells CASSLSDYSPLHF. For the CDR3, the DNA is TGTGCCAGCAGCTTAAGCGATTATTCACCCCTCCACTTT.

The chain recombines TRBV5-1 with TRBJ1-1; D is perhaps TRBD1 (5 bases). The CDR3 extends over 15 amino acids. Trimming removed 4 bases at V and 1 base at J, with 14 bases between. CDR1 is SGHRS, CDR2 YFSETQ, per germline. For the CDR3, the DNA is TGCGCCAGCAGCCCCAGGGTTGGGCGGAACACTGAAGCTTTCTTT. Encoded protein: CASSPRVGRNTEAFF.

This rearrangement joins TRBV24-1 to TRBJ1-1; possible D gene TRBD1, 5 bases. V shed 5 bases and J shed 11 bases, with 14 bases lying between them. The CDR3 runs 12 residues. From germline, CDR1 is KGHDR and CDR2 SFDVKD. The CDR3 sequence: CATSGPSGEAFF. The CDR3 DNA is TGTGCCACCAGTGGCCCCTCGGGGGAGGCTTTCTTT.

The V call is TRBV19, the J call TRBJ2-5; maybe TRBD2 (5 bases). CDR1 and CDR2 (germline): LNHDA, SQIVND (reference sequence). The CDR3 has 14 amino acids. V gave up 1 base and J gave up 5 bases, with 11 bases separating them. The CDR3 spells CASSIGGERETQYF. The DNA for the CDR3 is TGTGCCAGTAGTATAGGAGGTGAGCGGGAGACCCAGTACTTC.

The rearrangement links TRBV2 to TRBJ1-4, with TRBD1 matching over 9 bases. Germline CDR1 reads SNHLY; CDR2 reads FYNNEI. The V and J ends lost 1 base and 0 bases, in that order; junction bases with no gene match: 0. The CDR3 has 16 amino acids. In DNA, the CDR3 is TGTGCCAGCAGTGAAGGACAGGGGGCAACTAATGAAAAACTGTTTTTT. Protein product: CASSEGQGATNEKLFF.

The V and J genes are TRBV19 and TRBJ1-2; D unclear. The V end was cut by 7 bases, the J end by 0 bases, with 12 bases between. The germline gives CDR1 LNHDA, CDR2 SQIVND (reference sequence). The CDR3 is made up of 14 amino acids. CDR3 in DNA: TGTGCCAGTAACTTTCCGGGGTCTAACTATGGCTACACCTTC. Translating gives CASNFPGSNYGYTF.

The sample holds a few counts of this clone. V gene TRBV6-1 combines with J gene TRBJ2-2; 8 positions agree with TRBD2. Trimming took 8 bases from V and 8 from J; bases not matched to a gene: 10. Germline values: CDR1 MNHNS, CDR2 SASEGT. There are 14 residues in the CDR3. The CDR3: CASRKAGGGGELFF. CDR3 bases: TGTGCCAGCCGTAAAGCCGGGGGGGGAGGGGAGCTGTTTTTT.

The rearrangement uses TRBV10-1 and TRBJ2-6, with D perhaps matching TRBD2 (7 bases). The CDR3 is made up of 15 amino acids. CDR1 and CDR2 (germline): WNHNN, SYGVQD (reference sequence). Trimming removed 2 bases at V and 4 bases at J, with 9 bases between. The DNA of the CDR3 is TGCGCCAGCAGTGAGGGGGGGGCAGGGGCCAACGTCCTGACTTTC. Translation gives CASSEGGAGANVLTF.

The rearrangement uses TRBV3-1 (or the pseudogene TRBV3-2) and TRBJ1-3, with D tentatively TRBD1 (5 bases). From germline, CDR1 is LGHDT and CDR2 YNNKEL (reference sequence). V was cut by 0 bases and J by 4 bases, with 10 bases left in between. The CDR3 contains 15 residues. CDR3 DNA sequence: TGTGCCAGCAGCCAAGATGGGACTTCGGGAAACACCATATATTTT. This gives the protein CASSQDGTSGNTIYF.

The chain couples TRBV6-5 to TRBJ1-5; 8 bases map to TRBD1. V dropped 6 bases and J dropped 5; count of bases not matched to a gene: 6. Germline loops: CDR1 MNHEY, CDR2 SVGAGI. The length of the CDR3 is 14 residues. The CDR3 region is CASRKDREDQPQHF. In DNA form, the CDR3 reads TGTGCCAGCAGAAAGGACAGGGAAGATCAGCCCCAGCATTTT.

V is TRBV9 and J is TRBJ1-3, with D uncertain. The CDR3 totals 15 residues. V gave up 0 bases and J gave up 0 bases, with 7 bases separating them. Germline assignment: CDR1 SGDLS and CDR2 YYNGEE. The CDR3 loop is CASSVGANSGNTIYF. The CDR3 DNA follows: TGTGCCAGCAGCGTAGGGGCCAACTCTGGAAACACCATATATTTT.

The chain couples TRBV11-2 to TRBJ1-1; possibly TRBD1 for D (6 bases). V lost 3 bases, J lost 4 bases, and 9 bases lay in between. This CDR3 spans 13 amino acids. Germline assignment: CDR1 SGHAT and CDR2 FQNNGV. The CDR3 nucleotides read TGTGCCAGCAGCTTCCAGGGGAGCACTGAAGCTTTCTTT. Protein product: CASSFQGSTEAFF.

J is TRBJ1-3 and V is TRBV15; D unclear. The CDR3 extends over 16 amino acids. The V gene lost 0 bases and the J gene lost 2 bases, with 11 bases spanning the gap. CDR1 is LNHNV, CDR2 YYDKDF, per germline (reference sequence). The CDR3 bases are TGTGCCACCAGCAGAGATCGGGGTTCGGCTGGAAACACCATATATTTT. This sequence encodes CATSRDRGSAGNTIYF.

The rearrangement uses TRBV5-6 and TRBJ1-1, with D perhaps matching TRBD1 (5 bases). This CDR3 contains 13 residues. Deletions cut 0 bases from V and 3 bases from J, with 6 bases between. The germline gives CDR1 SGHDT, CDR2 YYEEEE. DNA of the CDR3: TGTGCCAGCAGCTTGGCGGGGGACACTGAAGCTTTCTTT. It encodes CASSLAGDTEAFF.

The chain recombines TRBV27 with TRBJ1-2; 9 bases are a match to TRBD1. V shed 5 bases and J 4 bases; nucleotides not matched to a gene: 8. The CDR3 spans 15 residues. Germline values: CDR1 MNHEY, CDR2 SMNVEV (reference sequence). The CDR3, as DNA: TGTGCCAGCAGTCTCCCGACAGGGGGGAGCTATGGCTACACCTTC. This sequence encodes CASSLPTGGSYGYTF.

This chain uses TRBV6-2 or TRBV6-3 with TRBJ2-4, with a weak D call TRBD1 (6 bases). The CDR3 consists of 20 residues. Germline assignment: CDR1 MNHEY and CDR2 SVGEGT. V was clipped by 0 bases and J by 0 bases, with 21 bases between them. Written as DNA, the CDR3 is TGTGCCAGCAGTTACTCGAGTCGTTACGGGCAGGGGCTAGCCAAAAACATTCAGTACTTC. Protein sequence: CASSYSSRYGQGLAKNIQYF.

The V and J genes are TRBV9 and TRBJ1-1; TRBD1 is a possible D gene (5 bases). Trimming left V 1 base short and J 2 bases short, with 12 bases between. The CDR3 spans 15 residues. From germline, CDR1 is SGDLS and CDR2 YYNGEE. The CDR3 spells CASSVRGGPNTEAFF. CDR3 bases: TGTGCCAGCAGCGTAAGGGGAGGCCCAAACACTGAAGCTTTCTTT.

The rearrangement links TRBV19 to TRBJ2-3, with TRBD2 identical over 7 bases. Germline-derived CDR1 and CDR2 are LNHDA and SQIVND (reference sequence). CDR3 length: 14 residues. V dropped 5 bases and J dropped 3; count of bases not matched to a gene: 5. CDR3: CASSLRTRTDTQYF. The CDR3 DNA is TGTGCCAGTAGTCTACGGACTAGAACAGATACGCAGTATTTT.

This clone was picked up a small number of times. The rearrangement links TRBV3-1 (or the pseudogene TRBV3-2) to TRBJ2-5; 11 nucleotides agree with TRBD2. V dropped 0 bases and J dropped 1; count of bases not matched to a gene: 4. The CDR3 is 17 amino acids. Germline lookup yields CDR1 LGHDT and CDR2 YNNKEL (reference sequence). For the CDR3, the DNA is TGTGCCAGCAGCCAAGAAATTAGCGGGGGGGTCCAAGAGACCCAGTACTTC. Protein: CASSQEISGGVQETQYF.

CDR3 nucleotide sequence: TGTGCCAGCAGCCCACAGGGCTCCGGAAACACCATATATTTT. This sequence encodes CASSPQGSGNTIYF. This chain uses TRBV5-6 with TRBJ1-3, with a tentative D call TRBD1 (6 bases). Germline CDR1 reads SGHDT; CDR2 reads YYEEEE. This CDR3 is 14 amino acids long. Trimming removed 4 bases from V and 4 bases from J, with 12 bases in between.

This clone has just a few counts. This chain joins TRBV2 and TRBJ2-1, with TRBD2 matching 9 bases. Germline-derived CDR1 and CDR2 are SNHLY and FYNNEI. This CDR3 is built from 17 residues. V lost 5 bases to trimming and J lost 0 bases; unmatched junction nucleotides: 8. CDR3 amino acids: CASSPSGKLSSYNEQFF. DNA for the CDR3: TGTGCCAGCAGTCCTAGCGGGAAACTGAGCTCCTACAATGAGCAGTTCTTC. The full variable domain, rest sourced from reference TRBV2 and TRBJ2-1, is EPEVTQTPSHQVTQMGQEVILRCVPISNHLYFYWYRQILGQKVEFLVSFYNNEISEKSEIFDDQFSVERPDGSNFTLKIRSTKLEDSAMYFCASSPSGKLSSYNEQFFGPGTRLTVL.

This chain links TRBV20-1 with TRBJ1-6, with D possibly being TRBD1 (6 bases). The CDR3 contains 15 residues. Germline CDR1 is DFQATT and CDR2 is SNEGSKA (reference sequence). V gave up 3 bases and J gave up 6 bases, with 15 bases separating them. The CDR3 reads CSASVQGGLNSPLHF. DNA of the CDR3: TGCAGTGCTAGTGTACAGGGAGGGCTTAATTCACCCCTCCACTTT.